The entry that follows covers one T cell receptor (beta chain) sequence. Its antigen is unknown. TCRdb's table, derived via immunoSEQ multiplex PCR, lists solely in-frame clones and lacks some. The profile shows around 77,000 clones, 60% to 80% of them singletons. Germline V lookup: CDR1 KGHSH, CDR2 LQKENI. This CDR3 is built from 14 residues. Trimming took off 1 base at V and 3 bases at J, with 9 bases between the two ends. This specimen comes from a study of OX40 agonist ivuxolimab in advanced cancers. Study-level findings and limits: Both CD4+ and CD8+ T cell populations in blood had undergone clonal expansion by week 6 at 0.1 to 3.0 mg/kg.

This chain joins TRBV18 and TRBJ1-1, with D perhaps matching TRBD1 (5 bases). The source was CD4+ or CD8+ T cells sorted from blood, collected in a trial of the OX40 agonist ivuxolimab. This sequence originates from an adult with an advanced solid tumor such as melanoma, head and neck, liver or kidney cancer. The CDR3 reads CASSPQGSDTEAFF. CDR3 DNA: TGTGCCAGCTCACCACAGGGGTCGGACACTGAAGCTTTCTTT.